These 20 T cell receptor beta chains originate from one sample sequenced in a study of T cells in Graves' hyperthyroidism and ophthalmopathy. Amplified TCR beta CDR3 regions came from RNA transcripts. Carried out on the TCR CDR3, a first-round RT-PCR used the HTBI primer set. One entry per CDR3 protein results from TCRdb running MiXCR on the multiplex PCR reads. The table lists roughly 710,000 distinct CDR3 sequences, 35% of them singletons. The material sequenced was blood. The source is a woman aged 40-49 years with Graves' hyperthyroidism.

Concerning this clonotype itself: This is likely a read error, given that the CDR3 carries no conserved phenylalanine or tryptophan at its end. The CDR3 nucleotides are TGCGCCAGCAGCTTGGGCTGGGACAGACAGCTCTACGAGCAGTACCTC. Translation: CASSLGWDRQLYEQYL. V and J are TRBV5-1 and TRBJ2-7, with TRBD1 matching over 7 bases. Germline V gene sequence: CDR1 SGHRS, CDR2 YFSETQ. The CDR3 consists of 16 residues. The junction had 9 bases not matched to a gene; V was cut back by 0 bases and J by 3 bases.

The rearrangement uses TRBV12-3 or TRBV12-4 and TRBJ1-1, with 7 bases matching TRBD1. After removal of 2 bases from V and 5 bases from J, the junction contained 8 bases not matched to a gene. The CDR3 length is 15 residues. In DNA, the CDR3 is TGTGCCAGCAGTTTATGGGGAGGGGGCTTTACTGAAGCTTTCTTT. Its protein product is CASSLWGGGFTEAFF.

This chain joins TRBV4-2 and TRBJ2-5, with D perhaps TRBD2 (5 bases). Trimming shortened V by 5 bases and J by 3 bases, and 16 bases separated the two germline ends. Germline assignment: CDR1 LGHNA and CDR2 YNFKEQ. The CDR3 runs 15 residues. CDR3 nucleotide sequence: TGTGCCAGCAGCTTGTCTTGGCAGACTAAAGAGACCCAGTACTTC. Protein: CASSLSWQTKETQYF.

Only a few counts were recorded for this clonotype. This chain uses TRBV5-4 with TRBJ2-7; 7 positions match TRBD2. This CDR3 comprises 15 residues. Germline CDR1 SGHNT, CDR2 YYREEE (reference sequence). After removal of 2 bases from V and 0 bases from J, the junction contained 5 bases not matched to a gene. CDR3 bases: TGTGCCAGCAGCTTTGGGGGGGTGAGCTCCTACGAGCAGTACTTC. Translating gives CASSFGGVSSYEQYF.

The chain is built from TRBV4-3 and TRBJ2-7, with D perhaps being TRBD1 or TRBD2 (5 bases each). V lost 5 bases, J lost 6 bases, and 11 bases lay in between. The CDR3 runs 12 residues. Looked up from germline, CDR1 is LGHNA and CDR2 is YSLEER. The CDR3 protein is CASSGTIGEQYF. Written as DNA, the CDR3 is TGCGCCAGCAGCGGGACGATCGGCGAGCAGTACTTC.

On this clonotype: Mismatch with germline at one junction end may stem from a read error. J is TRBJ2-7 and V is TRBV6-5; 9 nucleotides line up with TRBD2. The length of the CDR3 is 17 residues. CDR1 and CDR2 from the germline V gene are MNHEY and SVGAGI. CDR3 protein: CAISYSVDLAGIYEQYF. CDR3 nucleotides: TGTGCCATCAGTTACTCGGTTGATCTAGCGGGGATCTACGAGCAGTACTTC.

The CDR3 bases are TGCGCCAGCAGCCCTAGAGATCGCCAAACGGGTGAAGCTTTCTTT. Its protein product is CASSPRDRQTGEAFF. The chain employs TRBV4-1 and TRBJ1-1; unclear D gene. There are 15 residues in the CDR3. Per the germline V gene, CDR1 is MGHRA and CDR2 is YSYEKL. Trimming took 4 bases from V and 7 from J, leaving 19 bases between them.

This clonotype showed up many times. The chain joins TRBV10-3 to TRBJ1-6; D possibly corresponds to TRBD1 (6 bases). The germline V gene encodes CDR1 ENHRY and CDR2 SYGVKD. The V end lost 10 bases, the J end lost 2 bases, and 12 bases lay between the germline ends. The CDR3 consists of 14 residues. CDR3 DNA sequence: TGTGCCACGGAGGGGGGTACCTATAATTCACCCCTCCACTTT. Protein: CATEGGTYNSPLHF.

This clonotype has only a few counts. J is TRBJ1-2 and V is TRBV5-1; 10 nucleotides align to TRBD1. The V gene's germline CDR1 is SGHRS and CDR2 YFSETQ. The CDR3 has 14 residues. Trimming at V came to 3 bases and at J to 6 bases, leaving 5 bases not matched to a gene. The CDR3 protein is CASSWDRGWDGYTF. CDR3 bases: TGCGCCAGCAGCTGGGACAGGGGTTGGGATGGCTACACCTTC.

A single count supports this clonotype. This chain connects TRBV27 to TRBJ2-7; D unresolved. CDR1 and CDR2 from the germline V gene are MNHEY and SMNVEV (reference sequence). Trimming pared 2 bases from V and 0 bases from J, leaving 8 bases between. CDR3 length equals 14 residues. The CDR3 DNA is TGTGCCAGCAGTTTAACACCTAACTCCTACGAGCAGTACTTC. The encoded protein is CASSLTPNSYEQYF.

The CDR3 is CATSRDTAGRNYGYTF. CDR3 nucleotide sequence: TGTGCCACCAGCAGAGATACCGCGGGCAGAAACTATGGCTACACCTTC. The V call is TRBV15, the J call TRBJ1-2; D is unresolved. The CDR3 extends over 16 amino acids. The V and J ends lost 0 bases and 2 bases respectively, with 13 bases between them. Germline V gene lookup returns CDR1 LNHNV and CDR2 YYDKDF (reference sequence).

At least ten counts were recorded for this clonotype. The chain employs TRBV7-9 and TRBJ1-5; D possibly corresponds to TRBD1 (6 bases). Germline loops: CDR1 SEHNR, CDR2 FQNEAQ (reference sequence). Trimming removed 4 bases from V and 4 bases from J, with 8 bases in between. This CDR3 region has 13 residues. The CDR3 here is CASSSTGNQPQHF. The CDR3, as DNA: TGTGCCAGCAGCTCGACAGGAAATCAGCCCCAGCATTTT.

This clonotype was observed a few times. In DNA form, the CDR3 reads TGCGCCAGCAGCCCGAGACACGGTCTCTACGAGCAGTACTTC. Translation: CASSPRHGLYEQYF. The rearrangement links TRBV4-3 to TRBJ2-7; D is unresolved. This CDR3 region has 14 residues. CDR1 LGHNA and CDR2 YSLEER come from the germline V gene. V lost 4 bases, J lost 3 bases, and 13 bases lay in between.

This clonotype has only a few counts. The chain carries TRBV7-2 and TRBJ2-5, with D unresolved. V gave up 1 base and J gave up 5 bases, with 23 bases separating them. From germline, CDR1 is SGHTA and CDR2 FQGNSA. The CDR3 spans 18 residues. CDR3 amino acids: CASSLGRSIRALLETQYF. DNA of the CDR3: TGTGCCAGCAGCTTAGGACGATCCATCCGGGCCTTACTGGAGACCCAGTACTTC.

CDR3 amino acids: CASITGGTYEQYF. The CDR3 DNA is TGTGCCAGCATCACAGGGGGAACCTACGAGCAGTACTTC. The rearrangement links TRBV6-1 to TRBJ2-7; 8 bases agree with TRBD1. This CDR3 region has 13 residues. The V and J ends lost 7 bases and 2 bases, in that order; junction bases with no gene match: 4. Germline V gives CDR1 MNHNS, CDR2 SASEGT.

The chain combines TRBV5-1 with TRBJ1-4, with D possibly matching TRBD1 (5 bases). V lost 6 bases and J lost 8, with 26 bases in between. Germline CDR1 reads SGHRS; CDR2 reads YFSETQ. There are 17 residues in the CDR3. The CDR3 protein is CASTASGAYTGGEKLFF. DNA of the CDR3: TGCGCCAGCACCGCTAGCGGGGCCTACACCGGAGGGGAAAAACTGTTTTTT.

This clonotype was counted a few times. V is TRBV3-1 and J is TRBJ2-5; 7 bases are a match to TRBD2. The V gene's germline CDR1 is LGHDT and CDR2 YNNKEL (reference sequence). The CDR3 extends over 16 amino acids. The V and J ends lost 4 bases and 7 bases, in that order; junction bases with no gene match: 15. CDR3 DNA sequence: TGTGCCAGCAGCCGAGTATTACTAGCGACGGTGAGGACCCAGTACTTC. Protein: CASSRVLLATVRTQYF.

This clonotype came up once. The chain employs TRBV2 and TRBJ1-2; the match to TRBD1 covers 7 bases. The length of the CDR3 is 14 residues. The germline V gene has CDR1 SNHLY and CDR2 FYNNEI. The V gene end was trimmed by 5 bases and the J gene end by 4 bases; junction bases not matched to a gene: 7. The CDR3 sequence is CASSRSGQIYGYTF. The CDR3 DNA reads TGTGCCAGCAGTAGATCGGGACAGATCTATGGCTACACCTTC.

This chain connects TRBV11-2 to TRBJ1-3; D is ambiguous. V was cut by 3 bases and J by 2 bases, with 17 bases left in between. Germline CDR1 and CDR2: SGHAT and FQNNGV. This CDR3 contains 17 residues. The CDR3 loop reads CASSFIPFPGTGNTIYF. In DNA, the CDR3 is TGTGCCAGCAGCTTTATCCCTTTCCCGGGCACTGGAAACACCATATATTTT.

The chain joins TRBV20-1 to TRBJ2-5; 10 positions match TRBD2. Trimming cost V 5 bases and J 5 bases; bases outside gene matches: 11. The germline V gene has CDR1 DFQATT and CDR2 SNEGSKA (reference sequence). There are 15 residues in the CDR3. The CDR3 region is CSAPAGTSAAETQYF. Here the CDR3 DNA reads TGCAGTGCTCCGGCCGGGACTAGCGCTGCGGAGACCCAGTACTTC.